This is a list of T cell receptor beta chains from one sample in a study of T cell responses to AZD1222 COVID-19 vaccine. Clones were read by immunoSEQ multiplex PCR, and TCRdb kept only the in-frame ones, dropping some. The sample records 80,000 to 100,000 clones, 70% to 90% being singletons. The sample was peripheral blood, taken 28 days after the second AZD1222 dose. These receptors were collected from an adult who received the AZD1222 COVID-19 vaccine. Each CDR3 is given with its conserved first and last residue. D genes are given only for firm matches. Clone size is not always given. Where it is, it says once, few, many or a class for expanded clones.

.,TRBV28,TRBJ2-3,11,.,CASSFGYTQYF,TGTGCCAGCAGTTTTGGGTATACGCAGTATTTT
.,TRBV2,TRBJ2-7,11,.,CASSSISEQYF,TGTGCCAGCAGTTCCATTTCCGAGCAGTACTTC
few,TRBV21-1,TRBJ2-2,14,.,CASSKIRTEGELFF,TGTGCCAGCAGCAAGATACGTACGGAAGGGGAGCTGTTTTTT
.,TRBV6-2/TRBV6-3,TRBJ1-6,15,TRBD1,CASSPRQGANSPLHF,TGTGCCAGCAGCCCCCGACAGGGGGCAAATTCACCCCTCCACTTT
medium-sized,TRBV11-2,TRBJ2-7,12,.,CASREFDGFIYF,TGTGCCAGCAGAGAGTTTGACGGGTTCATATACTTC
.,TRBV10-1,TRBJ2-1,14,TRBD2,CASSSSGGRNEQFF,TGCGCCAGCAGTTCTAGCGGGGGGCGTAACGAGCAGTTCTTC
.,TRBV28,TRBJ2-3,14,.,CASRTGVVTDTQYF,TGTGCCAGCAGAACGGGAGTGGTGACAGATACGCAGTATTTT
.,TRBV19,TRBJ1-1,13,.,CASSSGPNTEAFF,TGTGCCAGTAGTAGTGGGCCAAACACTGAAGCTTTCTTT
few,TRBV12-5,TRBJ1-2,15,.,CASGPPPNRNYGYTF,TGTGCTAGTGGCCCCCCCCCGAACAGAAACTATGGCTACACCTTC
.,TRBV19,TRBJ1-3,15,.,CASSWGLGSGNTIYF,TGTGCCAGTAGTTGGGGGCTGGGCTCTGGAAACACCATATATTTT
.,TRBV25-1,TRBJ2-5,13,.,CASTVGGTETQYF,TGTGCCAGCACCGTTGGGGGTACTGAGACCCAGTACTTC
.,TRBV11-1,TRBJ2-1,16,TRBD1,CASSLGTGGHYNEQFF,TGTGCCAGCAGCCTCGGAACAGGGGGCCACTACAATGAGCAGTTCTTC
.,TRBV28,TRBJ1-1,14,.,CASSLTGAVTEAFF,TGTGCCAGCAGCTTGACGGGGGCCGTCACTGAAGCTTTCTTT
.,TRBV27,TRBJ2-5,13,.,CASRGGRGETQYF,TGTGCCAGCAGGGGCGGGCGGGGTGAGACCCAGTACTTC
.,TRBV10-3,TRBJ2-6,17,.,CAIRGAVFGSGANVLTF,TGTGCCATCAGGGGGGCAGTGTTTGGCTCTGGGGCCAACGTCCTGACTTTC
.,TRBV6-5,TRBJ1-4,16,.,CASSYSIWGVNEKLFF,TGTGCCAGCAGTTACTCGATTTGGGGGGTTAATGAAAAACTGTTTTTT
once,TRBV7-2,TRBJ2-1,16,TRBD2,CASSPRGLAGGNEQFF,TGTGCCAGCAGCCCAAGAGGACTAGCGGGAGGAAATGAGCAGTTCTTC
.,TRBV5-5,TRBJ2-2,14,.,CASSLSLFTGELFF,TGTGCCAGCAGCTTAAGCCTTTTCACCGGGGAGCTGTTTTTT
.,TRBV7-2,TRBJ2-2,14,.,CASSLGLMSGELFF,TGTGCCAGCAGCTTAGGCCTCATGTCCGGGGAGCTGTTTTTT
.,TRBV19,TRBJ1-6,14,.,CASSTRQNNSPLHF,TGTGCCAGTAGTACTCGACAGAATAATTCACCCCTCCACTTT
once,TRBV19,TRBJ2-3,16,.,CASSIEKTGGVDTQYF,TGTGCCAGTAGTATCGAGAAAACAGGGGGGGTAGATACGCAGTATTTT
.,TRBV30,TRBJ2-1,14,TRBD2,CAWSASGGTGEQFF,TGTGCCTGGAGTGCTAGCGGGGGGACCGGTGAGCAGTTCTTC
.,TRBV29-1,TRBJ1-2,14,.,CSASVGGGDYGYTF,TGCAGCGCCTCCGTTGGGGGGGGCGACTATGGCTACACCTTC
.,TRBV10-3,TRBJ2-7,15,TRBD2,CAISGTSGSSYEQYF,TGTGCCATCAGTGGGACTAGCGGGAGCTCCTACGAGCAGTACTTC
.,TRBV7-8,TRBJ2-5,16,TRBD2,CASSPRGSGLQETQYF,TGTGCCAGCAGCCCCCGGGGTAGCGGGCTTCAAGAGACCCAGTACTTC
.,TRBV6-5,TRBJ1-2,11,.,CASRPHYGYTF,TGTGCCAGCAGACCGCATTATGGCTACACCTTC
.,TRBV14,TRBJ1-6,20,TRBD1,CASSQARGGQGTSYNSPLHF,TGTGCCAGCAGCCAAGCAAGAGGAGGACAGGGTACCTCCTATAATTCACCCCTCCACTTT
.,TRBV4-1,TRBJ2-2,17,TRBD1,CASSQDRNRGLTGELFF,TGCGCCAGCAGCCAAGATCGGAACAGGGGGCTCACCGGGGAGCTGTTTTTT
.,TRBV6-2/TRBV6-3,TRBJ2-5,17,.,CASSPGDFAIPIETQYF,TGTGCCAGCAGCCCCGGGGACTTCGCGATACCTATAGAGACCCAGTACTTC